What follows is one T cell receptor beta chain and its context. Its antigen is as yet unknown. Blood was collected once per donor into heparin, averaging about 116 mL. A CD45RO/CCR7/CD25/CD127/CD95/CD27 panel sorted naive, central memory, regulatory and stem cell-like memory CD4+ cells. This specimen comes from a study of beta chain features in type 1 diabetes. On the study more broadly: Sorted cells, 90 million to 120 million in number, were examined across all samples.

Isolated RNA was reverse transcribed in full, so expressed TCRB transcripts were sequenced. Measured with immunoSEQ multiplex PCR; TCRdb has only the in-frame clones, and not every one. The table shows over 500,000 clones, with around 15% occurring only once. V was shortened by 4 bases and J by 2 bases, with 23 bases between the two germline ends. Germline V gene sequence: CDR1 MDHEN, CDR2 SYDVKM. This CDR3 region has 18 residues. General observations from the study: Type 1 diabetes patients showed a moderate but significant shortening of TCRB CDR3s in all four CD4+ subsets.

Sequencing input: naive CD4+ T cells from blood. This receptor was obtained from a man between 18 and 29 years old in good health. The V gene is TRBV28, the J gene TRBJ1-2; D possibly corresponds to TRBD1 (5 bases). CDR3 DNA sequence: TGTGCCAGCAGTTCCCCCTCGCTTACGACCGGGACGAACTATGGCTACACCTTC. Its translation: CASSSPSLTTGTNYGYTF.